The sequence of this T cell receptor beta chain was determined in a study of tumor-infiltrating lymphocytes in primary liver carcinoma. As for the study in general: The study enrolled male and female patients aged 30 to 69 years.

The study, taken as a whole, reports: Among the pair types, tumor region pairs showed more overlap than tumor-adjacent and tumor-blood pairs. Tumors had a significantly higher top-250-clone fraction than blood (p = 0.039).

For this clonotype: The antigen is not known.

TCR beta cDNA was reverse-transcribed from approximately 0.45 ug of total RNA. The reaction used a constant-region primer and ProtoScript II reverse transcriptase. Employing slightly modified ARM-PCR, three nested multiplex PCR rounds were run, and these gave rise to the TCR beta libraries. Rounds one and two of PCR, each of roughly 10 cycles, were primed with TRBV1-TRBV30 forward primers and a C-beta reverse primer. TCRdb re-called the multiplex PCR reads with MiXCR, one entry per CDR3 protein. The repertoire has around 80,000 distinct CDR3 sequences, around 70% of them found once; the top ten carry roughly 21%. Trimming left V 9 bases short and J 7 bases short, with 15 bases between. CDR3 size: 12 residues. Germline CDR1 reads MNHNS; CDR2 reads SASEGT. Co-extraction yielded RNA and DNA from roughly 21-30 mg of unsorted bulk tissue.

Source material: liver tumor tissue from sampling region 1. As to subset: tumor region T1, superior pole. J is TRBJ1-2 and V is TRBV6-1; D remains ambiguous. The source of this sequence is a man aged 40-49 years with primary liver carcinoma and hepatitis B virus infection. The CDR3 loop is CASRELGFGYTF. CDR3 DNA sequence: TGTGCCAGTAGAGAACTTGGTTTTGGCTACACCTTC.